This TCR beta chain was documented in a study of blood T cell repertoires in COVID-19. About the research overall: Both acute and convalescent COVID-19 samples were obtained from the United States, Italy and Spain. T cells, B-cell-depleted T cells, or PBMCs provided the cDNA or gDNA that served as material.

The CDR3 is 14 residues long. Trimming took off 3 bases at V and 2 bases at J, with 9 bases between the two ends. Germline lookup yields CDR1 LNHDA and CDR2 SQIVND (reference sequence). The assay was immunoSEQ multiplex PCR, and TCRdb's table has in-frame clones only and misses some. The sample contains over 200,000 clones, around 80% of which appear only once. Cohort 3 donors were reported recovered after two negative PCRs, clearance, or symptom resolution. The V and J genes are TRBV19 and TRBJ2-3; no definite D call. The sequence derives from a middle-aged man who had recovered from COVID-19. Sequenced input: PBMCs or T cells enriched from blood (not recorded which). The DNA for the CDR3 is TGTGCCAGTAGTATCGCTGACACCACAGATACGCAGTATTTT. It is translated as CASSIADTTDTQYF. Full variable domain (remainder filled in from reference TRBV19 and TRBJ2-3): DGGITQSPKYLFRKEGQNVTLSCEQNLNHDAMYWYRQDPGQGLRLIYYSQIVNDFQKGDIAEGYSVSREKKESFPLTVTSAQKNPTAFYLCASSIADTTDTQYFGPGTRLTVL.